The 4 T cell receptor beta chains presented below share a single source sample, sequenced in a study of shared clonotypes between healthy human individuals. Data came from immunoSEQ multiplex PCR; TCRdb stores just in-frame clones and leaves some out. The sample shows hundreds of thousands of clones, under 80% of them seen only once. The material sequenced was memory CD4+ T cells sorted from blood. Regarding subset: CD45RA-negative fraction. The source is a woman aged 25 to 39 in good health.

In the case of this clone: Possible read error: a much larger clone is one base away. The sample contains more than one DNA sequence encoding this CDR3. The chain combines TRBV5-1 with TRBJ2-1; 9 positions match TRBD2. This CDR3 spans 15 amino acids. Germline CDR1 is SGHRS and CDR2 is YFSETQ. V was clipped by 4 bases and J by 3 bases; unmatched bases: 5. The CDR3 loop is CASSLGSGGYNEQFF. The CDR3 DNA sequence: TGCGCCAGCAGCCTTGGTAGCGGGGGCTACAATGAGCAGTTCTTC.

This chain connects TRBV7-3 to TRBJ2-2, with a possible D match to TRBD1 (5 bases). The germline V gene encodes CDR1 SGHTA and CDR2 FQGTGA. This CDR3 has 16 residues. Trimming cost V 5 bases and J 0 bases, with 13 bases left between them. CDR3 sequence reads: CASSPRGFTNTGELFF. The CDR3 DNA reads as TGTGCCAGCAGCCCTAGGGGATTCACGAACACCGGGGAGCTGTTTTTT.

The chain combines TRBV7-6 with TRBJ2-1; no clear D. V was trimmed by 6 bases and J by 0 bases, leaving 12 bases between them. Germline CDR1 reads SGHVS; CDR2 reads FNYEAQ. The length of the CDR3 is 15 residues. The CDR3 DNA is TGTGCCAGCAGTACACGGCCGAGCTCCTACAATGAGCAGTTCTTC. It encodes CASSTRPSSYNEQFF.

The V and J genes are TRBV7-9 and TRBJ2-1; TRBD2 aligns across 16 bases. The V and J ends lost 4 bases and 7 bases, in that order; junction bases with no gene match: 13. Looked up from germline, CDR1 is SEHNR and CDR2 is FQNEAQ (reference sequence). This CDR3 is 19 amino acids long. CDR3 sequence (DNA): TGTGCCAGCAGCTCCTTCCCGGGACTAGCGGGAGGGCCGGTGAATGAGCAGTTCTTC. It translates to CASSSFPGLAGGPVNEQFF.